The rows below give T cell receptor beta chains drawn from one sample of a study of CD8 T cells in Susac syndrome. Using its own MiXCR run on the immunoSEQ multiplex PCR reads, TCRdb lists one record per CDR3 protein. The sample records more than 95,000 distinct CDR3 sequences, around 94% being singletons. Material for sequencing was CD4+ T cells from PBMCs. The receptors were sampled from a human donor in good health. The CDR3 runs from the conserved cysteine through the conserved F or W. D genes are given only for firm matches. Size values are once, few and many counts, or a class for expanded clones, and some rows have none.

cdr3_aa | cdr3_nt | v_call | clone_size | j_call | d_call
CSARGGDNTQYF | TGCAGTGCTAGGGGAGGGGATAATACGCAGTATTTT | TRBV20-1 | - | TRBJ2-3 | TRBD2
CASSLGWQVATYNEQFF | TGTGCCAGCAGCTTGGGCTGGCAGGTAGCGACTTACAATGAGCAGTTCTTT | TRBV5-4 | - | TRBJ2-1 | -
CASSVRLNTGELFF | TGCGCCAGCAGTGTTCGCTTAAACACCGGGGAGCTGTTTTTT | TRBV5-1 | - | TRBJ2-2 | -
CASSSSSNEKLFF | TGTGCCAGCTCGTCAAGTTCTAATGAAAAACTGTTTTTT | TRBV18 | - | TRBJ1-4 | -
CASSARERETQYF | TGTGCCAGCAGCGCAAGGGAGCGGGAGACCCAGTACTTC | TRBV14 | - | TRBJ2-5 | -
CSVGRQGNPYEQYF | TGCAGCGTTGGGAGACAGGGGAATCCCTACGAGCAGTACTTC | TRBV29-1 | few | TRBJ2-7 | TRBD1
CASSQLEIATGELFF | TGTGCCAGCAGCCAGCTGGAAATAGCCACCGGGGAGCTGTTTTTT | TRBV3-1 | - | TRBJ2-2 | -
CASSDSSGNTIYF | TGCGCCAGCAGCGACAGCTCTGGAAACACCATATATTTT | TRBV5-1 | - | TRBJ1-3 | -
CAWSVGETQYF | TGTGCCTGGAGTGTGGGAGAGACCCAGTACTTC | TRBV30 | - | TRBJ2-5 | -
CASSQVMDTYEQYF | TGCGCCAGCAGCCAAGTTATGGACACCTACGAGCAGTACTTC | TRBV4-3 | once | TRBJ2-7 | -
CASRPGGLARNEQFF | TGTGCCAGCAGACCGGGTGGACTAGCGCGCAATGAGCAGTTCTTC | TRBV6-2/TRBV6-3 | - | TRBJ2-1 | TRBD2
CASSLGGGVYYEQYF | TGTGCCAGCAGCTTAGGGGGTGGGGTCTACTACGAGCAGTACTTC | TRBV13 | once | TRBJ2-7 | -
CASSLDLAASYEQYF | TGTGCCAGCAGCTTGGATCTAGCGGCCTCCTACGAGCAGTACTTC | TRBV5-4 | - | TRBJ2-7 | TRBD2
CASSLAGETQYF | TGTGCCAGCAGCTTAGCGGGAGAGACCCAGTACTTC | TRBV5-4 | few | TRBJ2-5 | -
CASSPLTSGNTGELFF | TGTGCCAGCAGTCCATTGACTAGCGGAAACACCGGGGAGCTGTTTTTT | TRBV12-3/TRBV12-4 | - | TRBJ2-2 | TRBD2
CASSTRTGAKETQYF | TGTGCCAGCAGCACCCGGACAGGGGCCAAAGAGACCCAGTACTTC | TRBV11-2 | - | TRBJ2-5 | TRBD1
CASLIGRLAGVQDTQYF | TGTGCCAGCCTTATCGGAAGACTAGCGGGAGTGCAAGATACGCAGTATTTT | TRBV6-2/TRBV6-3 | - | TRBJ2-3 | TRBD2
CAITRDSSTEAFF | TGTGCCATCACCAGGGACAGTTCCACTGAAGCTTTCTTT | TRBV10-3 | - | TRBJ1-1 | TRBD1
CASSLGDSSNQPQHF | TGTGCCAGCAGCTTAGGGGATTCTAGCAATCAGCCCCAGCATTTT | TRBV7-9 | - | TRBJ1-5 | -
CASSPDGRAYNEQFF | TGTGCCAGCAGCCCCGACGGGAGGGCGTACAATGAGCAGTTCTTC | TRBV5-6 | - | TRBJ2-1 | TRBD2
CASSMTRGNAGNTIYF | TGTGCCAGCAGTATGACCAGGGGAAACGCTGGAAACACCATATATTTT | TRBV6-6 | - | TRBJ1-3 | -
CSASAGGEQFF | TGCAGTGCTTCAGCGGGAGGAGAGCAGTTCTTC | TRBV20-1 | once | TRBJ2-1 | TRBD2
CASRYYARTSGSYNEQFF | TGTGCCAGCAGATACTACGCCCGGACTAGCGGTTCCTACAATGAGCAGTTCTTC | TRBV6-2/TRBV6-3 | - | TRBJ2-1 | TRBD2
CASSRGQGGDEKLFF | TGTGCCAGCAGTCGTGGACAGGGTGGAGATGAAAAACTGTTTTTT | TRBV7-9 | - | TRBJ1-4 | TRBD1
CSARPEGDRYYGYTF | TGCAGTGCTAGGCCCGAAGGGGACCGATACTATGGCTACACCTTC | TRBV20-1 | - | TRBJ1-2 | -
CSATREAYNEQFF | TGCAGTGCCACCCGCGAGGCCTACAATGAGCAGTTCTTC | TRBV20-1 | - | TRBJ2-1 | -
CASRGRRGTEAFF | TGTGCCAGTAGGGGTAGGAGGGGTACTGAAGCTTTCTTT | TRBV19 | - | TRBJ1-1 | -
CASRGLASSGANVLIF | TGTGCCAGCAGAGGACTAGCGAGCTCTGGGGCCAACGTCCTGATTTTC | TRBV6-2/TRBV6-3 | once | TRBJ2-6 | TRBD2
CASSSGLAGNNEQFF | TGTGCCAGCAGCTCGGGACTAGCGGGGAACAATGAGCAGTTCTTC | TRBV7-9 | - | TRBJ2-1 | TRBD2
CASRGIVDTIYF | TGTGCCAGCAGGGGGATTGTAGACACCATATATTTT | TRBV2 | - | TRBJ1-3 | -
CASSPRSGSQGEQFF | TGTGCCAGCTCACCACGCTCGGGATCCCAAGGCGAGCAGTTCTTC | TRBV18 | - | TRBJ2-1 | -
CSARDQAYGYTF | TGCAGTGCTAGAGATCAAGCTTATGGCTACACCTTC | TRBV20-1 | - | TRBJ1-2 | -
CASSIEPINQPQHF | TGTGCCAGTAGTATAGAACCGATCAATCAGCCCCAGCATTTT | TRBV19 | once | TRBJ1-5 | -
CASSWTGPHEQYF | TGTGCCAGCAGTTGGACAGGGCCCCACGAGCAGTACTTC | TRBV6-2/TRBV6-3 | - | TRBJ2-7 | TRBD1
CSVEIGTSVPWVSYEQYF | TGCAGCGTTGAAATCGGGACTAGCGTCCCCTGGGTCTCCTACGAGCAGTACTTC | TRBV29-1 | few | TRBJ2-7 | TRBD2
CSAPSPRVKDEQYF | TGCAGTGCTCCCTCCCCCCGGGTGAAGGACGAGCAGTACTTC | TRBV20-1 | - | TRBJ2-7 | -
CASSLLGSDETQYF | TGCGCCAGCAGCTTACTGGGGTCGGACGAGACCCAGTACTTC | TRBV5-1 | - | TRBJ2-5 | -
CSPRDPNTEAFF | TGCAGTCCCAGGGATCCGAACACTGAAGCTTTCTTT | TRBV20-1 | - | TRBJ1-1 | -
CASSPQGGPNQPQHF | TGTGCCAGCTCACCCCAGGGCGGACCGAATCAGCCCCAGCATTTT | TRBV18 | - | TRBJ1-5 | -
CAWSVGRAHTGELFF | TGTGCCTGGAGTGTAGGCAGGGCCCACACCGGGGAGCTGTTTTTT | TRBV30 | - | TRBJ2-2 | -
CASSRASGNFYEQYF | TGTGCCAGCAGTCGGGCTAGCGGGAACTTCTACGAGCAGTACTTC | TRBV2 | - | TRBJ2-7 | TRBD2
CTPSAYDSNNEQFF | TGCACCCCCTCGGCGTATGACTCAAACAATGAGCAGTTCTTC | TRBV29-1 | - | TRBJ2-1 | -
CASSFLTVSYEQYF | TGCGCCAGCAGCTTTTTAACGGTTTCCTACGAGCAGTACTTC | TRBV5-1 | - | TRBJ2-7 | -
CASSHASLAKNIQYF | TGCGCCAGCAGCCACGCCAGCCTAGCCAAAAACATTCAGTACTTC | TRBV4-1 | - | TRBJ2-4 | -
CASSLGLGSGANVLTF | TGTGCCAGCAGTTTAGGGCTTGGCTCTGGGGCCAACGTCCTGACTTTC | TRBV12-3/TRBV12-4 | - | TRBJ2-6 | -
CASSYYSRKAYEQYF | TGTGCCAGCAGTTACTACAGCCGCAAAGCCTACGAGCAGTACTTC | TRBV6-5 | - | TRBJ2-7 | -
CSARKLAGGIEQFF | TGCAGTGCTAGAAAGTTAGCGGGGGGGATTGAGCAGTTCTTC | TRBV20-1 | - | TRBJ2-1 | TRBD2
CASSQSTPGSYGYTF | TGCGCCAGCAGCCAAAGTACCCCAGGGAGCTATGGCTACACCTTC | TRBV4-1 | - | TRBJ1-2 | -
CASSRPGTALSEQYF | TGTGCCAGCAGCCGCCCCGGGACTGCGCTTTCCGAGCAGTACTTC | TRBV7-9 | few | TRBJ2-7 | -
CSGDGGSYNEQFF | TGCAGCGGAGACGGCGGCTCCTACAATGAGCAGTTCTTC | TRBV20-1 | - | TRBJ2-1 | -
CASSLAQGGWAFF | TGCGCCAGCAGCTTGGCCCAGGGAGGTTGGGCTTTCTTT | TRBV5-1 | - | TRBJ1-1 | -
CASSPGTASSGNTIYF | TGTGCCAGCAGCCCCGGGACAGCGAGCTCTGGAAACACCATATATTTT | TRBV5-8 | - | TRBJ1-3 | TRBD1
CASSYGQGSTYEQYF | TGTGCCAGCAGCTATGGACAGGGCAGCACCTACGAGCAGTACTTC | TRBV5-6 | - | TRBJ2-7 | TRBD1
CSARSSGGSSYNEQFF | TGCAGTGCTAGGTCTTCGGGAGGGAGCTCCTACAATGAGCAGTTCTTC | TRBV20-1 | - | TRBJ2-1 | TRBD2